This T cell receptor beta chain was identified during a study of OX40 agonist ivuxolimab in advanced cancers. Study-level information: Ivuxolimab, an antibody acting as an agonist of OX40 (CD134), was used to treat patients.

Data came from immunoSEQ multiplex PCR; TCRdb stores just in-frame clones and leaves some out. The sample yields about 46,000 clones, over 75% seen once. General observations from the study: Among the lowest peripheral clonal expansion occurred in 0.1-3.0 mg/kg partial responders. Circulating CD4+ and CD8+ T cells showed clonal expansion by week 6 at 0.1 to 3.0 mg/kg.

Of note for this clone: The antigen is unknown.

This material consisted of CD4+ or CD8+ T cells sorted from blood, taken in a trial of the OX40 agonist ivuxolimab. The TCR sequence derives from an adult with an advanced solid tumor such as melanoma, head and neck, liver or kidney cancer.

The DNA of the CDR3 is TGTGCCAGCAGCTTGCCAGCGGGGAGCACAGATACGCAGTATTTT. Amino acids: CASSLPAGSTDTQYF. The rearrangement joins TRBV5-8 to TRBJ2-3, with 7 positions matching TRBD2. CDR3 length: 15 residues. V lost 1 base and J lost 0; bases outside the gene matches: 2. Germline V gene lookup returns CDR1 SGHTS and CDR2 YDEGEE.